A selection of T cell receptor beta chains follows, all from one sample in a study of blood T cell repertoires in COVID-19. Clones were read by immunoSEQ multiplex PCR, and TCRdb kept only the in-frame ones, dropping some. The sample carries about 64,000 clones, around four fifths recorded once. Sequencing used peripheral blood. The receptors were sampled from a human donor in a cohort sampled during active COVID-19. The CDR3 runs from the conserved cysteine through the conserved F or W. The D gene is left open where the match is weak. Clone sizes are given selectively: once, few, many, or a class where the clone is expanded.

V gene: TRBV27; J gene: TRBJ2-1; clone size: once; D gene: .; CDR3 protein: CASSETSGVEQFF; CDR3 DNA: TGTGCCAGCAGTGAGACTTCAGGGGTTGAGCAGTTCTTC
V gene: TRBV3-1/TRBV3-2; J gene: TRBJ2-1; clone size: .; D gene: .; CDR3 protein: CASSQGAGINEQFF; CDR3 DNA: TGTGCCAGCAGCCAAGGGGCAGGAATCAATGAGCAGTTCTTC
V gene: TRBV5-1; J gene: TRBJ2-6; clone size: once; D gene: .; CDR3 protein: CASSLYAGATGANVLTF; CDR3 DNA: TGCGCCAGCAGCTTGTACGCAGGCGCTACGGGGGCCAACGTCCTGACTTTC
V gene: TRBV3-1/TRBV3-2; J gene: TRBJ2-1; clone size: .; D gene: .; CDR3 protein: CASSQARLASYNEQFF; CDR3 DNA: TGTGCCAGCAGCCAAGCCAGACTTGCCTCCTACAATGAGCAGTTCTTC
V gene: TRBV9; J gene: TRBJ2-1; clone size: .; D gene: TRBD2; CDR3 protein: CASSVTSGGYNEQFF; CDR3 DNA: TGTGCCAGCAGCGTAACTAGCGGGGGATACAATGAGCAGTTCTTC
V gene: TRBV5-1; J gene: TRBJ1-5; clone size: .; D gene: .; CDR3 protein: CASSLDGGNQPQHF; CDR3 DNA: TGCGCCAGCAGCTTGGACGGAGGGAATCAGCCCCAGCATTTT
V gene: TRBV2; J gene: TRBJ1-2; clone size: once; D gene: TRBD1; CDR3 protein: CASSERTGGRSYGYTF; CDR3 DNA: TGTGCCAGCAGTGAACGGACAGGGGGCAGAAGCTATGGCTACACCTTC
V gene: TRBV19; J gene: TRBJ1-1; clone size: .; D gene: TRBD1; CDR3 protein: CASPGQGNTEAFF; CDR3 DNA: TGTGCCAGCCCGGGACAGGGAAACACTGAAGCTTTCTTT
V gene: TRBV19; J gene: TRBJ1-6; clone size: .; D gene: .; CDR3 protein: CASSEQGWGNSPLHF; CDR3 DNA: TGTGCCAGTAGTGAACAGGGTTGGGGTAATTCACCCCTCCACTTT
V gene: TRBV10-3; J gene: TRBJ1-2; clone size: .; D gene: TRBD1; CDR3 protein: CAISLDRDYGYTF; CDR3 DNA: TGTGCCATCAGTCTGGACAGGGACTATGGCTACACCTTC
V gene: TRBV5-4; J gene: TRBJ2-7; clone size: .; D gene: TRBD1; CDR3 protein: CASSLETGQGAYEQYF; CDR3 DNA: TGTGCCAGCAGCTTGGAAACGGGACAGGGGGCCTACGAGCAGTACTTC
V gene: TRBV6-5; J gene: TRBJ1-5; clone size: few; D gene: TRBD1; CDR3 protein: CASRPTGGDVQPQHF; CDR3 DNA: TGTGCCAGCAGACCCACAGGGGGTGATGTTCAGCCCCAGCATTTT
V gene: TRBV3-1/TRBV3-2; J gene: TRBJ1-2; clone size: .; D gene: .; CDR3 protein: CASSQVAGPPSGYTF; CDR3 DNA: TGTGCCAGCAGCCAAGTGGCGGGCCCCCCGAGCGGCTACACCTTC
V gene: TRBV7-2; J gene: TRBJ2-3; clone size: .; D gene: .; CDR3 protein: CASSLSDTQYF; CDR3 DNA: TGTGCCAGCAGCTTATCGGATACGCAGTATTTT
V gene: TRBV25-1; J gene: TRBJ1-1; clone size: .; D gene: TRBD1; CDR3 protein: CASSEYFIPPGQGAEAFF; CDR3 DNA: TGTGCCAGCAGTGAATACTTTATACCCCCCGGACAGGGGGCTGAAGCTTTCTTT
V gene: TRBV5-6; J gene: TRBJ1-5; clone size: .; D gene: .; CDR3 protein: CASSELNQPQHF; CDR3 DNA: TGTGCCAGCAGTGAGCTCAATCAGCCCCAGCATTTT
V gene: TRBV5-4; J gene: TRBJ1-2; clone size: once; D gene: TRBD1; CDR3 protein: CASSSPPTGTGGYTF; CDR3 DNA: TGTGCCAGCAGCTCCCCCCCGACAGGGACGGGCGGCTACACCTTC
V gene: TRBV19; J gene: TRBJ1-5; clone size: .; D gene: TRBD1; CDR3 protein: CASSPGTGLGNQPQHF; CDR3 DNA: TGTGCCAGTAGTCCCGGGACAGGGTTGGGCAATCAGCCCCAGCATTTT
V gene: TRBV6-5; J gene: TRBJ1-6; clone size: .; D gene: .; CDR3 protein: CASSYSIQGRGPLHF; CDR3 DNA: TGTGCCAGCAGTTACTCGATCCAGGGCAGAGGACCCCTCCACTTT
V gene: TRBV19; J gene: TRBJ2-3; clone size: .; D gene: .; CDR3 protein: CASRRSGKDTQYF; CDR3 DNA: TGTGCCAGTAGACGATCCGGGAAAGATACGCAGTATTTT
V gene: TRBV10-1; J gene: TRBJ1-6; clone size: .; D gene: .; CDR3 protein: CASSAYKNSPLHF; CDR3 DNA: TGCGCCAGCAGTGCTTACAAGAACTCACCCCTCCACTTT
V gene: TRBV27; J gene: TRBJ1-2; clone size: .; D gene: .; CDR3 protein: CASSSRGGAGDYGYTF; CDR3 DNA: TGTGCCAGCAGTTCAAGGGGGGGGGCTGGGGACTATGGCTACACCTTC
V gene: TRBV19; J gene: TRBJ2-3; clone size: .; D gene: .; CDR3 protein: CASSAQNTDTQYF; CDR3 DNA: TGTGCCAGTAGTGCACAGAACACAGATACGCAGTATTTT
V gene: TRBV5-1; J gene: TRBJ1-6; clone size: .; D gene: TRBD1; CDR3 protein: CASSPLTGSNSPLHF; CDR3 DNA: TGCGCCAGCAGCCCCCTGACAGGGTCTAATTCACCCCTCCACTTT
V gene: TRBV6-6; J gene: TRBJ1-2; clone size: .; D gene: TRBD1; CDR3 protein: CASSPWDRTYGYTF; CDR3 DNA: TGTGCCAGCAGCCCTTGGGACAGAACTTATGGCTACACCTTC
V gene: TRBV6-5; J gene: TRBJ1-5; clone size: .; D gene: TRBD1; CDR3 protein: CASRSSDRGNQPQHF; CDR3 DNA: TGTGCCAGCAGATCCTCGGACAGGGGCAATCAGCCCCAGCATTTT
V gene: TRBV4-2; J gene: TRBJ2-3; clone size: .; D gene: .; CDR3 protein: CASSQDRGGTDTQYF; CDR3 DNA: TGTGCCAGCAGCCAAGATAGGGGCGGCACAGATACGCAGTATTTT
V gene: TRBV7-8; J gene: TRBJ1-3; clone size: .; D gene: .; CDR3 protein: CASSFFHSDSSGNTIYF; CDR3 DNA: TGTGCCAGCAGCTTTTTTCACAGTGACAGCTCTGGAAACACCATATATTTT